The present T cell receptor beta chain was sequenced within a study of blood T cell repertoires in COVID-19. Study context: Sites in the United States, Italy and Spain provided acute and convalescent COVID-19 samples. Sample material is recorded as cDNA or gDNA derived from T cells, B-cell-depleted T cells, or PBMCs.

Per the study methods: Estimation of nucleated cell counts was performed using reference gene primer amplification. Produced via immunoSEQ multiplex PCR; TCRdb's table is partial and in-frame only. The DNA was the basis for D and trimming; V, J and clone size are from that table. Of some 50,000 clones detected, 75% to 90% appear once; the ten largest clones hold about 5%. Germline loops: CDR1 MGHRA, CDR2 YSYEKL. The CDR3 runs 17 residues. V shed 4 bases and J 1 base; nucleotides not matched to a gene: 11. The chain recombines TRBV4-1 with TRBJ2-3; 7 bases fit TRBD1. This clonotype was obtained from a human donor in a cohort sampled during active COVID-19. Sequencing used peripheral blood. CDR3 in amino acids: CASSPQSTGRRTDTQYF. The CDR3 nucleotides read TGCGCCAGCAGCCCCCAATCGACAGGGCGACGCACAGATACGCAGTATTTT.